The rows below give T cell receptor beta chains drawn from one sample of a study of CD8 T cells in Susac syndrome. Each CDR3 protein gets one entry after TCRdb re-called the immunoSEQ multiplex PCR reads with MiXCR. The table has more than 110,000 distinct CDR3 sequences, 90% to 95% seen once. The specimen was CD8+ T cells from PBMCs. The origin of the receptors is a human donor in good health. Both conserved end residues are part of each CDR3. D genes are given only for firm matches. Clone size is not always given. Where it is, it says once, few, many or a class for expanded clones.

>once|TRBJ1-2|TRBV27|-
CASKETAPDGYTF
TGTGCCAGCAAAGAGACCGCCCCAGATGGCTACACCTTC
>few|TRBJ2-7|TRBV27|TRBD2
CASSLSAGGLEQYF
TGTGCCAGCAGTTTATCGGCGGGGGGGTTGGAGCAGTACTTC
>-|TRBJ1-1|TRBV7-3|TRBD1
CASSAQGQGGTEAFF
TGTGCCAGCAGCGCCCAGGGACAGGGTGGCACTGAAGCTTTCTTT
>-|TRBJ2-7|TRBV14|-
CASSQAPWMQYF
TGTGCCAGCAGCCAAGCCCCGTGGATGCAGTACTTC
>-|TRBJ1-3|TRBV29-1|-
CSASDSSSGNTIYF
TGCAGCGCGTCGGACTCTTCCTCTGGAAACACCATATATTTT
>-|TRBJ2-7|TRBV28|-
CASQDSGNYEQYF
TGTGCCTCCCAGGATTCAGGAAACTACGAGCAGTACTTC
>-|TRBJ1-2|TRBV19|-
CASRPSSFGGYTF
TGTGCCAGTAGGCCTTCGTCGTTCGGGGGCTACACCTTC
>-|TRBJ2-3|TRBV4-2|-
CASSQDWSASTDTQYF
TGTGCCAGCAGCCAAGATTGGAGCGCGAGCACAGATACGCAGTATTTT
>-|TRBJ2-2|TRBV20-1|-
CSARDRGAGRNTGELFF
TGCAGTGCTAGAGACCGGGGGGCAGGTCGAAACACCGGGGAGCTGTTTTTT
>-|TRBJ2-2|TRBV28|-
CASTHPRGGGELFF
TGTGCCAGCACCCACCCCCGGGGTGGCGGGGAGCTGTTTTTT
>-|TRBJ2-1|TRBV7-9|-
CASSLVGGDVNEQFF
TGTGCCAGCAGCTTAGTTGGCGGAGACGTAAATGAGCAGTTCTTC
>-|TRBJ2-2|TRBV7-9|TRBD2
CASSLKGAGVESAGELFF
TGTGCCAGCAGCTTAAAAGGAGCGGGAGTGGAAAGTGCCGGGGAGCTGTTTTTT
>-|TRBJ2-1|TRBV28|-
CASSSLPGRARDNEQFF
TGTGCCAGCAGTTCTCTCCCCGGCAGGGCCAGAGACAATGAGCAGTTCTTC
>-|TRBJ1-5|TRBV15|-
CATSRVDDRLQQHF
TGTGCCACCAGCAGGGTCGATGACAGGCTCCAACAGCATTTT
>-|TRBJ2-7|TRBV21-1|-
CASSNGSGRTSYEQYF
TGTGCCAGCAGCAACGGTAGCGGGAGGACCTCCTACGAGCAGTACTTC
>-|TRBJ2-2|TRBV24-1|-
CATSDGTGELFF
TGTGCCACCAGCGACGGTACCGGGGAGCTGTTTTTT
>-|TRBJ2-7|TRBV7-9|-
CASKGEISYEQYF
TGTGCCAGCAAGGGGGAGATTTCCTACGAGCAGTACTTC
>-|TRBJ2-2|TRBV9|-
CASRQGRDTGELFF
TGTGCCAGCAGACAGGGCCGTGACACCGGGGAGCTGTTTTTT
>-|TRBJ2-3|TRBV27|-
CASSFASSDTQYF
TGTGCCAGCAGTTTTGCGTCCTCAGATACGCAGTATTTT
>-|TRBJ1-1|TRBV5-1|TRBD1
CASSSGGGDPTEAFF
TGCGCCAGCAGCTCGGGAGGGGGCGATCCGACTGAAGCTTTCTTT